The 30 T cell receptor beta chains reported below all come from one sample, sequenced in a study of T cell responses to AZD1222 COVID-19 vaccine (dated by TCRdb to 2020 to 2022). The sample's time point label is to be understood as: baseline before first vaccination. The receptor library was made with the immunoSEQ multiplex PCR assay. TCRdb provides this immuneACCESS table in a form limited to in-frame rearrangements. Some clones are lacking; in checked studies, under half of them reflect an unresolved V gene, and why the rest are absent is not known. This sample is represented by approximately 110,000 clones; approximately 84% of them were singletons. The top ten constitute roughly a tenth of the sample. Sample: peripheral blood, taken on day 0 of AZD1222 vaccination. All receptors derive from an adult in good health.

The CDR3 DNA sequence: TGTGCCTGGAGTGGGACGACAGGGGCCGAAAAACTGTTTTTT. Translation gives CAWSGTTGAEKLFF. V and J are TRBV30 and TRBJ1-4; 8 bases line up with TRBD1. Germline V lookup: CDR1 GTSNPN, CDR2 SVGIG (reference sequence). The V and J ends lost 1 base and 8 bases, in that order; junction bases with no gene match: 6. The CDR3 has 14 residues.

For the CDR3, the DNA is TGTGCCAGCAGTGAAGGAGGACAGGGGGAGACCCAGTACTTC. As protein: CASSEGGQGETQYF. J is TRBJ2-5 and V is TRBV25-1; TRBD1 matches 9 bases. The CDR3 runs to 14 residues. The junction had 3 bases not matched to a gene; V was cut back by 2 bases and J by 5 bases. Germline V gives CDR1 MGHDK, CDR2 SYGVNS.

The chain's CDR3 is CSVVHPGDYGYTF. DNA of the CDR3: TGCAGCGTTGTACACCCCGGGGACTATGGCTACACCTTC. This sequence joins TRBV29-1 and TRBJ1-2; D is uncertain. This CDR3 comprises 13 residues. Germline V gene data show CDR1 as SQVTM and CDR2 as ANQGSEA. The V and J ends lost 4 bases and 3 bases respectively, with 12 bases between them.

The chain is built from TRBV18 and TRBJ1-1; 8 positions agree with TRBD1. Trimming cost V 2 bases and J 10 bases; bases outside gene matches: 12. Per the germline V gene, CDR1 is KGHSH and CDR2 is LQKENI. CDR3 length equals 15 residues. The CDR3 region is CASSPSRTGGVGAFF. CDR3 in DNA: TGTGCCAGCTCACCAAGCCGCACAGGGGGAGTAGGAGCTTTCTTT.

V usage is TRBV19 and J usage is TRBJ2-2, with 7 bases matching TRBD2. V trimming: 0 bases; J trimming: 4 bases; junction bases outside the gene matches: 8. Germline loops: CDR1 LNHDA, CDR2 SQIVND (reference sequence). The CDR3 runs 17 residues. For the CDR3, the DNA is TGTGCCAGTAGTATAGATGCCGGCGGGGGTCGCACCGGGGAGCTGTTTTTT. Its translation: CASSIDAGGGRTGELFF.

The V gene is TRBV5-4, the J gene TRBJ2-7; TRBD2 matches 7 bases. V lost 1 base, J lost 2 bases, and 6 bases stayed unmatched. CDR3 length equals 15 residues. CDR1 is SGHNT and CDR2 is YYREEE in the germline V gene (reference sequence). CDR3 DNA: TGTGCCAGCAGCTTGTTGGTTGGGGGGGCCTACGAGCAGTACTTC. It codes for CASSLLVGGAYEQYF.

This rearrangement joins TRBV4-3 to TRBJ2-7; 7 positions match TRBD1. V lost 3 bases to trimming and J lost 1 base; unmatched junction nucleotides: 6. Germline values: CDR1 LGHNA, CDR2 YSLEER. This CDR3 is 15 amino acids long. The CDR3 sequence: CASSQDRTVSYEQYF. In nucleotides, the CDR3 is TGCGCCAGCAGCCAGGACAGGACGGTTTCCTACGAGCAGTACTTC.

This chain connects TRBV5-4 to TRBJ2-3; D gene unclear. The germline V gene has CDR1 SGHNT and CDR2 YYREEE (reference sequence). This CDR3 has 14 residues. Trimming took 0 bases from V and 4 from J, leaving 9 bases between them. CDR3 nucleotides: TGTGCCAGCAGCTTGGCCCTCACCGCAGATACGCAGTATTTT. Its translation is CASSLALTADTQYF.

The chain links TRBV30 to TRBJ1-6; 7 bases fit TRBD1. V trimming: 3 bases; J trimming: 7 bases; junction bases outside the gene matches: 6. The CDR3 runs to 14 residues. From germline, CDR1 is GTSNPN and CDR2 SVGIG (reference sequence). The CDR3 DNA sequence: TGTGCCTGGAGACCGGGACAGTTAAATTCACCCCTCCACTTT. Protein: CAWRPGQLNSPLHF.

The gene calls are TRBV19 and TRBJ1-2, with D hard to call. Germline V gene data show CDR1 as LNHDA and CDR2 as SQIVND (reference sequence). Between the trimmed V and J ends, which lost 4 bases and 8 bases, there was a span of 8 bases. The CDR3 has 11 amino acids. CDR3 in amino acids: CASSSGVGYTF. CDR3 DNA sequence: TGTGCCAGTAGTAGCGGGGTGGGCTACACCTTC.

The chain has TRBV30 and TRBJ1-1; 10 nucleotides agree with TRBD1. This CDR3 spans 14 amino acids. Germline CDR1 is GTSNPN and CDR2 is SVGIG (reference sequence). Germline trimming cut 0 bases from V and 4 bases from J; bases unmatched to any gene: 2. CDR3 in amino acids: CAWSVGQGVTEAFF. The CDR3 DNA reads as TGTGCCTGGAGTGTAGGACAGGGGGTCACTGAAGCTTTCTTT.

This chain uses TRBV10-3 with TRBJ1-1; D may be TRBD1 (5 bases). This CDR3 region has 15 residues. Trimming removed 3 bases at V and 10 bases at J, with 21 bases between. The germline V gene has CDR1 ENHRY and CDR2 SYGVKD. CDR3 sequence (DNA): TGTGCCATCAGTGAACCGGGGGAAGGAAACTCTGGAGCTTTCTTT. This codes for CAISEPGEGNSGAFF.

About this clone itself: The sample contains more than one DNA sequence encoding this CDR3. This sequence joins TRBV2 and TRBJ1-2, with D possibly matching TRBD1 (6 bases). There are 11 residues in the CDR3. Germline V gene data show CDR1 as SNHLY and CDR2 as FYNNEI. The V gene lost 7 bases and the J gene lost 7 bases, with 10 bases spanning the gap. CDR3 loop: CASTWDIGYTF. CDR3 sequence (DNA): TGTGCCAGCACCTGGGACATTGGCTACACCTTC.

The chain combines TRBV5-4 with TRBJ2-7; tentative D call: TRBD2 (5 bases). Trimming shortened V by 10 bases and J by 2 bases, and 16 bases separated the two germline ends. Looked up from germline, CDR1 is SGHNT and CDR2 is YYREEE (reference sequence). There are 13 residues in the CDR3. CDR3 in amino acids: CAGRTFGTYEQYF. CDR3 nucleotides: TGTGCCGGAAGGACGTTCGGGACCTACGAGCAGTACTTC.

The gene calls are TRBV6-2 or TRBV6-3 and TRBJ2-3; 9 positions match TRBD2. The CDR3 is 15 residues long. Looked up from germline, CDR1 is MNHEY and CDR2 is SVGEGT. Losses at the gene ends were 2 bases for V and 4 bases for J; bases not matched to a gene: 4. CDR3 nucleotide sequence: TGTGCCAGCAGTTACGGGGCTAGCGGGGCAGATACGCAGTATTTT. It translates to CASSYGASGADTQYF.

The V call is TRBV6-6, the J call TRBJ2-5; 10 positions agree with TRBD2. This CDR3 has 16 residues. V trimming: 2 bases; J trimming: 4 bases; junction bases outside the gene matches: 7. The germline CDR1 and CDR2 sequences are MNHNY and SVGAGI (reference sequence). The CDR3 sequence: CASSYLASGGSETQYF. In DNA, the CDR3 is TGTGCCAGCAGTTACCTGGCTAGCGGGGGTTCAGAGACCCAGTACTTC.

CDR3 DNA sequence: TGTGCCAGCAGTTTTACGGAAAAACTGTTTTTT. Protein: CASSFTEKLFF. The chain couples TRBV12-3 or TRBV12-4 to TRBJ1-4; D unclear. Between the trimmed V and J ends, which lost 3 bases and 8 bases, there was a span of 4 bases. The CDR3 has 11 amino acids.

This chain connects TRBV24-1 to TRBJ1-1; maybe TRBD1 (6 bases). Per the germline V gene, CDR1 is KGHDR and CDR2 is SFDVKD. The CDR3 totals 15 residues. Trimming took 3 bases from V and 2 from J, leaving 12 bases between them. CDR3 residues: CATSDSKGGNTEAFF. In DNA form, the CDR3 reads TGTGCCACCAGTGATAGTAAAGGGGGTAACACTGAAGCTTTCTTT.

The gene calls are TRBV11-3 and TRBJ2-1; D might be TRBD2 (5 bases). The CDR3 totals 16 residues. Germline V gene sequence: CDR1 SGHNT, CDR2 YENEEA. The V and J ends lost 1 base and 4 bases respectively, with 14 bases between them. The CDR3 nucleotides read TGTGCCAGCAGCTTAGGATTCGGGGAATCTTACAATGAGCAGTTCTTC. Its protein product is CASSLGFGESYNEQFF.

The chain has TRBV6-2 or TRBV6-3 and TRBJ1-1; TRBD1 is a possible D gene (5 bases). CDR1 is MNHEY and CDR2 is SVGEGT in the germline V gene. The V and J ends lost 0 bases and 6 bases respectively, with 8 bases between them. There are 13 residues in the CDR3. CDR3 sequence (DNA): TGTGCCAGCAGTTACTCTCGGGGCTCTGAAGCTTTCTTT. It yields the protein CASSYSRGSEAFF.

This clone was seen only once. This rearrangement joins TRBV30 to TRBJ2-7; D is uncertain. The CDR3 sequence is 13 residues long. Germline assignment: CDR1 GTSNPN and CDR2 SVGIG (reference sequence). The V and J ends lost 1 base and 2 bases respectively, with 9 bases between them. The CDR3: CAWSEDGPYEQYF. The CDR3 coding sequence is TGTGCCTGGAGTGAGGACGGCCCCTACGAGCAGTACTTC.

The V and J genes are TRBV7-8 and TRBJ2-5; the match to TRBD2 covers 11 bases. The CDR3 is made up of 15 amino acids. The germline CDR1 and CDR2 sequences are SGHVS and FQNEAQ. The junction had 5 bases not matched to a gene; V was cut back by 6 bases and J by 2 bases. CDR3 nucleotides: TGTGCCAGCAGAATAGCGGGAGGGCCACAAGAGACCCAGTACTTC. This codes for CASRIAGGPQETQYF.

This chain uses TRBV4-3 with TRBJ2-5; D uncertain. Germline V lookup: CDR1 LGHNA, CDR2 YSLEER. The germline V and J ends were trimmed by 3 bases and 4 bases, with 6 bases remaining between them. The CDR3 sequence is 12 residues long. The CDR3 sequence is CASSQTRETQYF. The DNA of the CDR3 is TGCGCCAGCAGCCAGACGAGAGAGACCCAGTACTTC.

The chain combines TRBV28 with TRBJ1-2; the D is unclear. This CDR3 is 13 amino acids long. Germline V gene sequence: CDR1 MDHEN, CDR2 SYDVKM. The germline V and J ends were trimmed by 3 bases and 8 bases, with 13 bases remaining between them. The CDR3 DNA reads as TGTGCCAGCAGTTTGAACGGTCTTAGAGGCTACACCTTC. It is translated as CASSLNGLRGYTF.

The chain employs TRBV2 and TRBJ1-5; a possible D gene is TRBD1 (6 bases). Trimming stripped 5 bases from V and 2 bases from J, with 7 bases between. The germline V gene encodes CDR1 SNHLY and CDR2 FYNNEI. This CDR3 region has 13 residues. The CDR3 nucleotides are TGTGCCAGCAGTACAGGGCGCAATCAGCCCCAGCATTTT. Residues: CASSTGRNQPQHF.

This chain connects TRBV12-3 or TRBV12-4 to TRBJ1-2; no clear D gene. CDR3 length equals 13 residues. The V and J ends lost 3 bases and 5 bases respectively, with 10 bases between them. In nucleotides, the CDR3 is TGTGCCAGCAGTTTTGGGGAGGGATATGGCTACACCTTC. This translates into CASSFGEGYGYTF.

The rearrangement uses TRBV27 and TRBJ2-1, with D unclear. CDR3 length: 14 residues. V gave up 5 bases and J gave up 4 bases, with 12 bases separating them. Germline V gives CDR1 MNHEY, CDR2 SMNVEV (reference sequence). CDR3 coding DNA: TGTGCCAGCAGTGTACCAGGAATTTACAATGAGCAGTTCTTC. Translation: CASSVPGIYNEQFF.

V and J are TRBV5-1 and TRBJ1-5; D possibly corresponds to TRBD1 (6 bases). CDR3 size: 14 residues. V was cut by 0 bases and J by 6 bases, with 10 bases left in between. Looked up from germline, CDR1 is SGHRS and CDR2 is YFSETQ. The CDR3 loop reads CASSLAGAGQPQHF. DNA of the CDR3: TGCGCCAGCAGCTTGGCAGGGGCCGGTCAGCCCCAGCATTTT.

This chain joins TRBV7-9 and TRBJ1-6; D gene uncertain. V shed 3 bases and J shed 7 bases, with 10 bases lying between them. Germline CDR1 and CDR2: SEHNR and FQNEAQ (reference sequence). There are 14 residues in the CDR3. The CDR3 DNA reads as TGTGCCAGCAGCTTTGAACAGACCAATTCACCCCTCCACTTT. It translates to CASSFEQTNSPLHF.

This clone was seen a few times. In DNA form, the CDR3 reads TGTGCCAGCAGCTTGAGTAGCGGGGGGGCCGGAGATACGCAGTATTTT. Translation gives CASSLSSGGAGDTQYF. The chain joins TRBV5-4 to TRBJ2-3; 11 bases are shared with TRBD2. The germline CDR1 and CDR2 sequences are SGHNT and YYREEE (reference sequence). This CDR3 comprises 16 residues. V shed 1 base, J shed 5 bases, and the junction held 6 bases outside the gene matches.